Listed here is a single T cell receptor beta chain. Its matching antigen is unknown. These data come from a study of cytomegalovirus exposure and HLA in healthy donors. Study-wide points: A few chains tied to CMV proved CMV antigen-specific in vitro. The classifier, whose performance was assessed in both the original and validation cohorts, reportedly diagnosed cytomegalovirus status with high specificity and sensitivity.

V lost 9 bases and J 4 bases, leaving 9 bases between the germline ends. CDR3 size: 12 residues. The germline V gene has CDR1 SGHTA and CDR2 FQGTGA. Primers for the PCR totalled 60 Vbeta and 13 Jbeta. Assay: immunoSEQ multiplex PCR; the TCRdb copy retains only in-frame clones and omits some. The profile covers more than 200,000 clones, with about 80% appearing a single time and 1.8% taken by the ten largest. Among the donors, all were healthy bone marrow donors. Nominal health characterized the donors when sampled, though unrecorded immune exposures were likely. The chain carries TRBV7-3 and TRBJ1-4; tentative D call: TRBD1 (5 bases). Sequencing was performed on PBMCs. The receptor comes from a male donor in good health and CMV-seronegative. CDR3 in DNA: TGTGCCAGTGAAACAGGTAATGAAAAACTGTTTTTT. It yields the protein CASETGNEKLFF.